These T cell receptor beta chains were read from a single sample in a study of blood T cell repertoires in COVID-19. Method: immunoSEQ multiplex PCR; TCRdb's copy keeps in-frame clones and lacks some. The sample comprises over 200,000 clones, 80% to 95% of which are singletons, and around 2.6% rests with the top ten. Sequenced material: peripheral blood. Receptors were obtained from a person in their late teens or twenties with COVID-19, enrolled during active disease. CDR3s leave out the opening cysteine and the closing phenylalanine or tryptophan.

V | CDR3
TRBV9 | ASSVPDRLSGNTIY
TRBV13 | ASSSYLAGNTDTQY
TRBV14 | ASSSRWGTSSTDTQY
TRBV10-3 | AISEGQGLITGELF
TRBV20-1 | SASLSKREPATQY
TRBV12-3/TRBV12-4 | ASIWTVYYGYT
TRBV5-4 | ASSFGAGGNQETQY
TRBV27 | ASSLSRGGRSYQETQY
TRBV9 | ASSPRRSGLSYEQY
TRBV19 | ASSILHGSTDTQY
TRBV29-1 | SVESIPPNSIGYT
TRBV6-5 | ATTLGTENQPQH
TRBV27 | ASRRRGQQFWTSGRTDTQY
TRBV21-1 | ASSKDRGRLETQY
TRBV7-9 | ASSPTGDSNQPQH
TRBV3-1/TRBV3-2 | ASVGQGPYEQF
TRBV19 | ATGQGYTGELF
TRBV5-6 | ASSRADRDRGEAF
TRBV10-3 | AISESGTGVYEQY
TRBV6-1 | ASSEFRGQPQH
TRBV29-1 | SVAVAASYEQY
TRBV29-1 | SVVGQGRGYT
TRBV6-6 | ASSPGKEIHGYT
TRBV10-3 | AISESGGSGNTIY
TRBV15 | ATSTGLALDEQF
TRBV28 | ASLSPGLAGSTLSTDTQY
TRBV27 | ASSSNAISDRVSYNEQF
TRBV5-5 | ASSLAQGVAGYT
TRBV2 | ASREGLAGGADTQY
TRBV27 | ASSLRLRNTGELF
TRBV9 | ASSVRSGTHNEQF
TRBV29-1 | SVDFVNEQY
TRBV9 | ASSANLISNEQF
TRBV5-6 | ASSLGSIGQF
TRBV20-1 | SAIGTDTQY
TRBV19 | ASSMRDRGAETQY
TRBV5-5 | ASSSPTSGRVYEQY
TRBV28 | ASTLGAGGRVYEQY
TRBV5-8 | ASSLGGQQF
TRBV23-1 | ASPWTGGRRCEQY
TRBV6-6 | ASNYGGRIWETQY
TRBV27 | ASSPLRSNQPQH
TRBV7-9 | ASSLNSGLSNT
TRBV5-5 | ASSLANAGLYGYT
TRBV9 | ASSVGSYNEQF
TRBV7-2 | ASSHWTSGIGDTQY
TRBV24-1 | ATSDSSSGSLHEQY
TRBV6-2/TRBV6-3 | ASSTRSYNEQF
TRBV5-1 | ASSSLLGGEAF
TRBV5-1 | ASSFTGGPQETQY
TRBV18 | ASSGTSGSTDTQY
TRBV5-1 | ASSLVSGDYGYT
TRBV29-1 | SVGLAGVADTQY
TRBV11-2 | ASSLEPSTGTQY
TRBV6-5 | ASSYEAGGAYEQY